The 21 T cell receptor beta chains in this list originate from one sample, sequenced in a study of monozygotic twins with inflammatory bowel disease. Reanalyzing the 5' RACE reads, TCRdb keeps one entry per CDR3 protein, without DNA. This sample contains around 99,000 distinct CDR3 sequences. Material for sequencing was blood. All receptors come from a human donor with ulcerative colitis or Crohn's disease, or a healthy co-twin of an affected twin (not recorded which).

The chain combines TRBV6-6 with TRBJ1-1. CDR1 and CDR2 from the germline V gene are MNHNY and SVGAGI (reference sequence). This CDR3 contains 14 residues. The CDR3 region is CASSYSIGVPEAFF.

The chain carries TRBV6-5 and TRBJ1-2; absent DNA, TCRdb's TRBD1 call cannot be checked. This CDR3 comprises 15 residues. Germline CDR1 MNHEY, CDR2 SVGAGI. CDR3 amino acids: CASSYSGDEGGGYTF.

The chain carries TRBV6-1 and TRBJ1-5; the D gene TCRdb calls, TRBD1, cannot be checked with no DNA. Germline V gene lookup returns CDR1 MNHNS and CDR2 SASEGT. CDR3 length: 15 amino acids. CDR3 sequence: CASSDGTFLNQPQHF.

The chain is built from TRBV5-1 and TRBJ2-7; the TRBD2 assignment by TCRdb is unverifiable without DNA. This CDR3 contains 13 residues. Germline CDR1 is SGHRS and CDR2 is YFSETQ. The CDR3 reads CASRTGGSYEQYF.

The chain joins TRBV20-1 to TRBJ2-1; the D call from TCRdb, TRBD1, cannot be confirmed without DNA. The CDR3 sequence is 14 residues long. Germline V CDR1 and CDR2: DFQATT, SNEGSKA (reference sequence). The CDR3 protein is CSAPREPALKEQFF.

CDR3: CASSFAQQVTQYF. The chain couples TRBV28 to TRBJ2-3; TCRdb returns TRBD1, unconfirmable since there is no DNA. CDR1 MDHEN and CDR2 SYDVKM come from the germline V gene. There are 13 residues in the CDR3.

The rearrangement joins TRBV15 to TRBJ2-2. CDR1 and CDR2 from the germline V gene are LNHNV and YYDKDF (reference sequence). CDR3 size: 14 residues. The CDR3 here is CATSRRFNTGELFF.

The rearrangement joins TRBV9 to TRBJ1-1; the TCRdb D gene call, TRBD1, has no DNA to confirm it. The CDR3 has 13 amino acids. From germline, CDR1 is SGDLS and CDR2 YYNGEE. The CDR3 sequence is CASSVDARGEAFF. Together with reference TRBV9 and TRBJ1-1, the CDR3 gives the full variable domain: DSGVTQTPKHLITATGQRVTLRCSPRSGDLSVYWYQQSLDQGLQFLIQYYNGEERAKGNILERFSAQQFPDLHSELNLSSLELGDSALYFCASSVDARGEAFFGQGTRLTVV.

V gene TRBV2 combines with J gene TRBJ1-2. The CDR3 covers 12 residues. Per the germline V gene, CDR1 is SNHLY and CDR2 is FYNNEI. CDR3: CATSPGIRGYTF.

V gene TRBV12-3 or TRBV12-4 combines with J gene TRBJ1-3; without DNA, the TCRdb call of TRBD1 cannot be checked. The CDR3 spans 15 residues. The CDR3 reads CASSTGTRSGNTIYF.

The gene calls are TRBV2 and TRBJ1-4; TCRdb outputs TRBD1, but without DNA this stays unchecked. Germline-derived CDR1 and CDR2 are SNHLY and FYNNEI. The CDR3 loop spans 16 amino acids. The CDR3 loop reads CASSESGDRGVEKLFF. Looking up the rest from reference TRBV2 and TRBJ1-4 gives the full variable domain: EPEVTQTPSHQVTQMGQEVILRCVPISNHLYFYWYRQILGQKVEFLVSFYNNEISEKSEIFDDQFSVERPDGSNFTLKIRSTKLEDSAMYFCASSESGDRGVEKLFFGSGTQLSVL.

This chain connects TRBV27 to TRBJ2-7; TCRdb selects TRBD1, and the lack of DNA leaves this call unchecked. The CDR3 is 14 amino acids. Germline-derived CDR1 and CDR2 are MNHEY and SMNVEV (reference sequence). CDR3: CASSFTQRGGEQYF.

V usage is TRBV7-2 and J usage is TRBJ1-4; TCRdb indicates TRBD1, and absent DNA this call remains unverified. The CDR3 loop spans 14 amino acids. CDR1 is SGHTA, CDR2 FQGNSA, per germline. The CDR3 is CASSLGDTNEKLFF. Filled out from reference TRBV7-2 and TRBJ1-4, the complete variable domain reads GAGVSQSPSNKVTEKGKDVELRCDPISGHTALYWYRQSLGQGLEFLIYFQGNSAPDKSGLPSDRFSAERTGGSVSTLTIQRTQQEDSAVYLCASSLGDTNEKLFFGSGTQLSVL.

This chain connects TRBV11-2 to TRBJ2-7. Germline CDR1 and CDR2: SGHAT and FQNNGV. This CDR3 has 13 amino acids. CDR3 amino acids: CASSFGLTYEQYF.

The chain combines TRBV7-2 with TRBJ2-1; TCRdb proposes TRBD1, but this gene call is untestable without DNA. Germline CDR1 is SGHTA and CDR2 is FQGNSA. CDR3 size: 14 residues. The CDR3 spells CASSLVGADSEQFF.

The chain joins TRBV7-9 to TRBJ2-7; no DNA is available, so the TRBD2 call from TCRdb remains unchecked. The CDR3 covers 12 residues. The germline CDR1 and CDR2 sequences are SEHNR and FQNEAQ (reference sequence). The CDR3 spells CASTLRGDEQYF.

This rearrangement joins TRBV11-1 to TRBJ1-4. Germline loops: CDR1 SGHAT, CDR2 FQDESV (reference sequence). This CDR3 has 14 amino acids. The CDR3 here is CASSPFHGGEKLFF.

The V and J genes are TRBV2 and TRBJ1-2. The CDR3 totals 14 residues. The germline V gene encodes CDR1 SNHLY and CDR2 FYNNEI. The chain's CDR3 is CASSEPAERIGYTF.

The J gene is TRBJ2-1, the V gene TRBV5-1; the D call from TCRdb, TRBD2, cannot be confirmed without DNA. This CDR3 has 15 residues. CDR1 is SGHRS and CDR2 is YFSETQ in the germline V gene. The CDR3 region is CASSLGSSGSGEQFF.

The chain couples TRBV5-1 to TRBJ1-5; TCRdb lists TRBD1, though no DNA is available to test this call. CDR3 length: 14 amino acids. Germline assignment: CDR1 SGHRS and CDR2 YFSETQ. The CDR3 sequence is CASSLEGGGQPQHF.

V is TRBV28 and J is TRBJ2-5; TCRdb picks TRBD2, but there is no DNA to check that call. There are 14 residues in the CDR3. Germline V gene lookup returns CDR1 MDHEN and CDR2 SYDVKM. The chain's CDR3 is CASSGGGNQETQYF.